This T cell receptor (beta chain) was captured by sequencing in a study of T cell responses to AZD1222 COVID-19 vaccine. About the study: It was second doses at about 4 or about 12 weeks that were pooled. General study results and limits: Spike-specific TCR breadth and depth both grew after two AZD1222 doses.

Only a few counts were recorded for this clone. Its antigen is currently unknown. Some clones are missing from TCRdb's copy, which holds only in-frame ones; the method was immunoSEQ multiplex PCR. The sample records fewer than 90,000 clones, 88% being singletons. This CDR3 is built from 16 residues. In germline, CDR1 is MRHNA, CDR2 SNTAGT. Trimming shortened V by 2 bases and J by 6 bases, and 19 bases separated the two germline ends. The chain employs TRBV6-4 and TRBJ1-1; a weak D match, TRBD1 (6 bases). This TCR came from an adult in good health. The sample in question was peripheral blood, obtained on day 0 of AZD1222 vaccination. In nucleotides, the CDR3 is TGTGCCAGCAGTGACACCGCGGGACACCCTAGAGCTGAAGCTTTCTTT. Its protein product is CASSDTAGHPRAEAFF.